Given below is one T cell receptor beta chain in context. Using immunoSEQ multiplex PCR, the repertoire was profiled, and TCRdb retains in-frame clones only, with some absent. Of fewer than 300,000 clones listed, approximately 80% are singletons. This CDR3 has 17 amino acids. Germline CDR1 and CDR2: LGHDT and YNNKEL (reference sequence). Germline trimming cut 0 bases from V and 9 bases from J; bases unmatched to any gene: 10. This entry is derived from a study of blood T cell repertoires in COVID-19. This chain links TRBV3-1 (or the pseudogene TRBV3-2) with TRBJ2-5, with 13 positions matching TRBD2. Sample: peripheral blood. The sequence was obtained from a woman aged 60-75 years with active or convalescent COVID-19. CDR3 sequence reads: CASSQDWTSGGLTPQYF. For the CDR3, the DNA is TGTGCCAGCAGCCAAGACTGGACTAGCGGGGGCCTCACCCCCCAGTACTTC.